This entry is about one T cell receptor beta chain. All donors were healthy, and all were Caucasian. V was pared by 7 bases and J by 2 bases, with 11 bases between. Per the germline V gene, CDR1 is LNHDA and CDR2 is SQIVND (reference sequence). This CDR3 spans 13 amino acids. This sample was taken from a study of identical twins. TCRdb re-analysed the 5' RACE reads in MiXCR, keeping a single row per CDR3 protein. The sample lists 500,000 to 600,000 distinct CDR3 sequences; 22% were seen once. This sample also belongs to another study, concerning T cells expressing NK-cell markers. This second study notes: Underlying the TCR beta repertoires were sorted CD3+CD56+NKG2C+, CD3+CD56+NKG2C- and CD3+CD56-NKG2C+ T cells. The authors sequenced eight donors, of whom seven were HCMV-seropositive and one was seronegative. Dominant NKG2C+ clonotypes in five to seven donors made up roughly 1.0-7.0% of CD8+ T cells.

Input material: CD4+ T cells sorted from blood. The genes are TRBV19 and TRBJ2-5, with D perhaps matching TRBD1 (6 bases). The clonotype comes from a woman aged 18 to 35 in good health. The CDR3 sequence is CASTGQNQETQYF. CDR3 nucleotide sequence: TGTGCCAGTACAGGACAGAATCAAGAGACCCAGTACTTC.